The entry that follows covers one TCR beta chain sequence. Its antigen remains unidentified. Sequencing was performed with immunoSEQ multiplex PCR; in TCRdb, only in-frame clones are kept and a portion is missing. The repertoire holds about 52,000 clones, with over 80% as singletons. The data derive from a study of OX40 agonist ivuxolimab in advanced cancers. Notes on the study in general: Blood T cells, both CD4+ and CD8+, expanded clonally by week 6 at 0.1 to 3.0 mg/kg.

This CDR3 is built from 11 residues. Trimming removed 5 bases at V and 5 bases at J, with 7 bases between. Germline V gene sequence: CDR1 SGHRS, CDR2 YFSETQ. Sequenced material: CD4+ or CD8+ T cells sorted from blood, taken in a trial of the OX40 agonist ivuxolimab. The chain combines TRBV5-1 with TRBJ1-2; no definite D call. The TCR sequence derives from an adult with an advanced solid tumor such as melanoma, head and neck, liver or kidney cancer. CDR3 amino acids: CASRSDYGYTF. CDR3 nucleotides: TGCGCCAGCAGGTCAGATTATGGCTACACCTTC.